These T cell receptor beta chains were read from a single sample in a study of T cell changes during pregnancy in multiple sclerosis. The assay was immunoSEQ multiplex PCR, and TCRdb's table has in-frame clones only and misses some. Here the sample spans about 28,000 clones, roughly 89% being singletons. The input for sequencing was CD4+ T cells from peripheral blood mononuclear cells, taken in the first trimester of pregnancy. The receptor source for this set is a female donor in good health, enrolled as a control in a pregnancy study. The CDR3 runs from the conserved cysteine through the conserved F or W. The D gene is left open where the match is weak. The size field is filled for only some rows; it gives once, few, many or a size class.

>NA|NA|TRBV18|TRBJ2-1
CASKRAGGLDEQFF
TGTGCCAGCAAGCGGGCAGGGGGGCTCGATGAGCAGTTCTTC
>NA|NA|TRBV15|TRBJ1-1
CATSRDQVENTEAFF
TGTGCCACCAGCAGAGATCAGGTTGAGAACACTGAAGCTTTCTTT
>TRBD2|once|TRBV28|TRBJ2-3
CASSSTGTSGLYTQYF
TGTGCCAGCAGTTCCACCGGGACTAGCGGGTTGTATACGCAGTATTTT
>TRBD1|NA|TRBV18|TRBJ2-2
CASSPRPGQGGAGELFF
TGTGCCAGCTCACCCCGACCGGGACAGGGAGGAGCCGGGGAGCTGTTTTTT
>NA|NA|TRBV30|TRBJ2-5
CAWSADRETQYF
TGTGCCTGGAGTGCCGACAGGGAGACCCAGTACTTC
>TRBD2|NA|TRBV5-4|TRBJ2-1
CASSTPERGAYNEQFF
TGTGCCAGCAGCACCCCGGAGCGGGGGGCGTACAATGAGCAGTTCTTC
>TRBD2|NA|TRBV27|TRBJ2-1
CASKTSAYNEQFF
TGTGCCAGCAAGACTAGCGCCTACAATGAGCAGTTCTTC
>TRBD1|NA|TRBV25-1|TRBJ1-5
CASSSRTGHQPQHF
TGTGCCAGCAGTTCCCGGACAGGCCATCAGCCCCAGCATTTT
>TRBD1|NA|TRBV11-2|TRBJ1-2
CASSSTRGRGHLGYGYTF
TGTGCCAGCAGCTCCACCCGGGGCAGGGGGCACTTGGGCTATGGCTACACCTTC
>NA|NA|TRBV4-2|TRBJ2-7
CASSQEWTESSYEQYF
TGTGCCAGCAGCCAAGAGTGGACAGAAAGCTCCTACGAGCAGTACTTC
>TRBD1|NA|TRBV4-1|TRBJ2-7
CASRLGTGRAYEQYF
TGCGCCAGCAGGTTGGGGACAGGGCGAGCCTACGAGCAGTACTTC
>NA|NA|TRBV18|TRBJ2-2
CASSPTGLGELFF
TGTGCCAGCTCACCAACAGGGCTCGGGGAGCTGTTTTTT
>TRBD2|once|TRBV18|TRBJ2-6
CASSGLAGEYSGANVLTF
TGTGCCAGCTCAGGACTAGCGGGGGAGTACTCTGGGGCCAACGTCCTGACTTTC
>TRBD1|NA|TRBV25-1|TRBJ1-2
CASNTGGAGGYTF
TGTGCCAGCAATACAGGGGGCGCGGGTGGCTACACCTTC
>TRBD2|once|TRBV19|TRBJ2-5
CASSLEAPGGETQYF
TGTGCCAGTAGTTTAGAGGCCCCGGGAGGAGAGACCCAGTACTTC
>TRBD1|NA|TRBV7-9|TRBJ1-2
CASSLDRGPWGGGYTF
TGTGCCAGCAGCCTGGACAGGGGCCCGTGGGGTGGAGGCTACACCTTC
>TRBD2|NA|TRBV5-4|TRBJ2-1
CASSLGGLAGDNEQFF
TGTGCCAGCAGCTTGGGGGGACTAGCGGGGGACAATGAGCAGTTCTTC
>NA|NA|TRBV7-8|TRBJ2-2
CASRTPGTLTGELFF
TGTGCCAGCAGAACACCCGGGACACTCACCGGGGAGCTGTTTTTT
>TRBD1|NA|TRBV11-2|TRBJ1-5
CASSLGTGNQPQHF
TGTGCCAGCAGCTTGGGGACAGGCAATCAGCCCCAGCATTTT
>TRBD1|NA|TRBV11-2|TRBJ2-3
CASSLESWGQGGTDTQYF
TGTGCCAGCAGCTTAGAAAGTTGGGGACAGGGGGGAACAGATACGCAGTATTTT
>NA|NA|TRBV7-2|TRBJ2-1
CASSNVVGSEQFF
TGTGCCAGCAGCAACGTAGTGGGTAGCGAGCAGTTCTTC
>NA|NA|TRBV5-6|TRBJ1-5
CASSLSGQGNQPQHF
TGTGCCAGCAGCTTGAGCGGGCAAGGCAATCAGCCCCAGCATTTT
>NA|NA|TRBV27|TRBJ2-7
CASSTTHSGDYEQYF
TGTGCCAGCAGTACGACTCATTCGGGAGACTACGAGCAGTACTTC
>TRBD1|NA|TRBV7-9|TRBJ1-2
CASSLEAGQGYGYTF
TGTGCCAGCAGCTTAGAAGCGGGACAGGGATATGGCTACACCTTC
>NA|NA|TRBV19|TRBJ1-5
CASSPLDRYSNQPQHF
TGTGCCAGTAGCCCCCTGGACAGATATAGCAATCAGCCCCAGCATTTT
>NA|NA|TRBV5-1|TRBJ2-7
CASSFRSNVYEQYF
TGCGCCAGCAGCTTTCGGAGCAATGTGTACGAGCAGTACTTC
>NA|NA|TRBV6-1|TRBJ1-2
CASSEARRSGYTF
TGTGCCAGCAGTGAAGCCAGGAGGAGTGGCTACACCTTC
>TRBD1|NA|TRBV6-1|TRBJ1-4
CASGRQGSNEKLFF
TGTGCCAGCGGCAGACAGGGGAGTAATGAAAAACTGTTTTTT
>NA|NA|TRBV28|TRBJ2-1
CASSLPGTVSYNEQFF
TGTGCCAGCAGTCTCCCCGGGACTGTTTCCTACAATGAGCAGTTCTTC
>NA|NA|TRBV28|TRBJ2-7
CASSLGTGYGSYEQYF
TGTGCCAGCAGTCTCGGCACGGGGTACGGGTCCTACGAGCAGTACTTC
>TRBD1|NA|TRBV28|TRBJ1-4
CASRFSGTGNEKLFF
TGTGCCAGCAGGTTCTCCGGGACAGGGAATGAAAAACTGTTTTTT
>TRBD2|NA|TRBV27|TRBJ2-5
CASRPFTGTSKGTQYF
TGTGCCAGCAGACCCTTCACCGGGACTAGCAAAGGGACCCAGTACTTC
>TRBD2|NA|TRBV15|TRBJ2-2
CATSRAIGRGVELFF
TGTGCCACCAGCAGAGCGATAGGGAGGGGAGTGGAGCTGTTTTTT
>NA|NA|TRBV19|TRBJ1-3
CASRPGHAGNTIYF
TGTGCCAGTAGGCCCGGACATGCTGGAAACACCATATATTTT
>TRBD2|once|TRBV5-6|TRBJ2-5
CASRRSGSGETQYF
TGTGCCAGCAGACGTAGCGGGAGCGGAGAGACCCAGTACTTC
>TRBD2|NA|TRBV4-3|TRBJ2-5
CASSLGLAGRETQYF
TGCGCCAGCAGCCTCGGTCTAGCGGGAAGAGAGACCCAGTACTTC
>TRBD1|NA|TRBV27|TRBJ2-1
CASSPSGQGYSEQFF
TGTGCCAGCAGTCCATCGGGACAGGGTTATAGTGAGCAGTTCTTC
>NA|NA|TRBV28|TRBJ2-7
CASSPSGSYEQYF
TGTGCCAGCAGCCCCAGCGGATCCTACGAGCAGTACTTC
>NA|NA|TRBV4-2|TRBJ2-7
CASSQDRGQYEQYF
TGTGCCAGCAGCCAAGATAGGGGTCAGTACGAGCAGTACTTC
>NA|NA|TRBV29-1|TRBJ2-7
CSVDTREEQYF
TGCAGCGTTGATACTCGGGAGGAGCAGTACTTC
>TRBD2|NA|TRBV28|TRBJ2-2
CASSLPSLGGGIYTGELFF
TGTGCCAGCAGTTTACCCTCCCTGGGCGGGGGGATATACACCGGGGAGCTGTTTTTT
>TRBD1|NA|TRBV28|TRBJ1-2
CASTRQGVAYGYTF
TGTGCCAGCACCCGACAGGGAGTCGCTTATGGCTACACCTTC
>NA|NA|TRBV19|TRBJ2-7
CASSIGLLVTAYEQYF
TGTGCCAGTAGTATAGGATTACTAGTTACGGCCTACGAGCAGTACTTC
>TRBD1|NA|TRBV6-6|TRBJ1-2
CASSSRDSYGYTF
TGTGCCAGCAGTTCCCGGGACAGCTATGGCTACACCTTC
>TRBD2|once|TRBV5-1|TRBJ2-5
CASSLAGGPETQYF
TGCGCCAGCAGCTTGGCGGGAGGGCCGGAGACCCAGTACTTC
>TRBD2|once|TRBV5-4|TRBJ2-1
CASSSQRGVWNEQFF
TGTGCCAGCAGCTCTCAGCGGGGGGTGTGGAATGAGCAGTTCTTC
>TRBD1|NA|TRBV19|TRBJ1-1
CASDRGGTEAFF
TGTGCCAGTGACAGGGGGGGGACTGAAGCTTTCTTT
>NA|NA|TRBV7-3|TRBJ1-1
CASSSQDSTEAFF
TGTGCCAGCAGCTCCCAGGACAGCACTGAAGCTTTCTTT
>TRBD1|NA|TRBV28|TRBJ2-7
CASSGLGTGSYEQYF
TGTGCCAGCAGTGGATTAGGGACAGGTTCCTACGAGCAGTACTTC
>TRBD1|NA|TRBV6-1|TRBJ1-6
CASSERTGVNSPLHF
TGTGCCAGCAGTGAAAGGACAGGAGTTAATTCACCCCTCCACTTT
>TRBD1|NA|TRBV28|TRBJ1-1
CASSPVTGGLMNTEAFF
TGTGCCAGCAGTCCTGTGACAGGGGGCCTGATGAACACTGAAGCTTTCTTT
>NA|NA|TRBV27|TRBJ2-3
CASRRDGFTDTQYF
TGTGCCAGCAGGCGGGACGGATTCACAGATACGCAGTATTTT
>TRBD2|NA|TRBV9|TRBJ2-7
CASSVGTGGEYEQYF
TGTGCCAGCAGCGTAGGGACGGGAGGGGAGTACGAGCAGTACTTC
>TRBD2|NA|TRBV5-1|TRBJ2-2
CASSPRTSGTATGELFF
TGCGCCAGCAGCCCCCGGACTAGCGGGACTGCCACCGGGGAGCTGTTTTTT
>TRBD2|NA|TRBV6-1|TRBJ2-5
CASRTGTNQETQYF
TGTGCCAGCAGGACTGGGACTAACCAAGAGACCCAGTACTTC
>TRBD2|NA|TRBV30|TRBJ2-5
CAWNHGGGPETQYF
TGTGCCTGGAATCACGGGGGAGGGCCGGAGACCCAGTACTTC
>NA|NA|TRBV6-1|TRBJ2-1
CASSEASEGFF
TGTGCCAGCAGTGAAGCGAGCGAGGGGTTCTTC
>TRBD2|once|TRBV27|TRBJ2-1
CASSRRQLAGYNEQFF
TGTGCCAGCAGCCGTCGGCAACTAGCGGGCTACAATGAGCAGTTCTTC
>NA|NA|TRBV28|TRBJ1-2
CASSRSLDGPYGYTF
TGTGCCAGCAGTAGATCTCTAGACGGTCCCTACGGCTACACCTTC
>NA|NA|TRBV30|TRBJ2-2
CAWSVPVGVRELFF
TGTGCCTGGAGTGTACCCGTAGGAGTACGGGAGCTGTTTTTT